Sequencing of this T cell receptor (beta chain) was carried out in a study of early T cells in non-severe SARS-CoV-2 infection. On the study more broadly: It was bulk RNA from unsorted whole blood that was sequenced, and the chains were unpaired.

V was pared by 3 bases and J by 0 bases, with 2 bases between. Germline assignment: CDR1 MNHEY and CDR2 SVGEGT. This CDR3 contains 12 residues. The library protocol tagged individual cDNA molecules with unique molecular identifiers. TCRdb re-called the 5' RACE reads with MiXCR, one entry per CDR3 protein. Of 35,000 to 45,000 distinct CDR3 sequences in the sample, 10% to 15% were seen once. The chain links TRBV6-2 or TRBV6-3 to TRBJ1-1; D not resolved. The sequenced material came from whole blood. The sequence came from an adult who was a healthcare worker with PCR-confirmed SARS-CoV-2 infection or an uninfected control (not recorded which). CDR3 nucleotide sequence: TGTGCCAGCAGTTATGTGAACACTGAAGCTTTCTTT. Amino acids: CASSYVNTEAFF.